This record covers a single TCR beta chain. The target antigen is unknown. Unstimulated Tregs (CD4+CD25+CD127-) and CD4+CD25- non-Tregs were sorted from PBMCs. This entry comes from a study of Tregs in tolerant kidney transplant recipients. V was pared by 0 bases and J by 1 base, with 12 bases between. The CDR3 extends over 15 amino acids. CDR1 and CDR2 from the germline V gene are GTSNPN and SVGIG (reference sequence). Sequencing was performed with immunoSEQ multiplex PCR; in TCRdb, only in-frame clones are kept and a portion is missing. There are some 100,000 clones in the sample; 92% occur only once, and roughly 0.63% lies in the top ten. Study-level findings and limits: No direct test of biological reproducibility was done here. Tregs expanded with activated donor B cells seemed most donor-specific. Few patients were studied, so findings need validation in larger groups.

The sample comprised CD4+ T cells from blood. The chain is built from TRBV30 and TRBJ1-1; the D is unclear. This receptor was taken from a human donor in good health. CDR3: CAWSVAGNRNTEAFF. For the CDR3, the DNA is TGTGCCTGGAGTGTCGCCGGAAACAGGAACACTGAAGCTTTCTTT.